This T cell receptor beta chain was obtained from a study of blood T cell repertoires in COVID-19. Study-level background: Samples taken during acute and convalescent COVID-19 were collected in the United States, Italy and Spain. From T cells, B-cell-depleted T cells, or PBMCs came the material, which was cDNA or gDNA.

Donors in Cohort 3 who had recovered were those with two negative PCRs, healthcare professional clearance, or resolution of their symptoms. Authors' processing steps: Estimated nucleated cell counts came from reference gene primer amplification. Only in-frame clones appear in the TCRdb table, and some are missing; sequencing was by immunoSEQ multiplex PCR. V and J calls and clone size are copied from that table; D and trimming were computed from the DNA. Of fewer than 200,000 clones listed, under 85% are singletons. Germline values: CDR1 MGHRA, CDR2 YSYEKL. The CDR3 consists of 14 residues. With 8 bases clipped from V and 7 bases from J, the junction kept 13 bases outside the gene matches.

The chain joins TRBV4-1 to TRBJ2-7; the match to TRBD2 covers 8 bases. Sequenced material: PBMCs or T cells enriched from blood (not recorded which). This clonotype was obtained from a man in his fifties who had recovered from COVID-19. The CDR3 bases are TGCGCCAGCGCCCCGGGACTAGGGAAATGGGAGCAGTACTTC. Protein sequence: CASAPGLGKWEQYF.